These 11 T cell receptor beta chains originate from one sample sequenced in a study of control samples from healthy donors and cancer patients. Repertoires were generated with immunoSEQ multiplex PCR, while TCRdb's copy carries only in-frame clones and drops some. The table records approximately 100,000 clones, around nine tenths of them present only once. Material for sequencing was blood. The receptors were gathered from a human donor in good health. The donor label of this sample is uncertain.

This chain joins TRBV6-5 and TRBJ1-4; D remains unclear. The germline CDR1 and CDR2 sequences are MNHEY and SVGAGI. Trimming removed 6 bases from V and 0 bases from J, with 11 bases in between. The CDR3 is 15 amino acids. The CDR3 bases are TGTGCCAGCAGACCTAAGACGACAACTAATGAAAAACTGTTTTTT. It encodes CASRPKTTTNEKLFF.

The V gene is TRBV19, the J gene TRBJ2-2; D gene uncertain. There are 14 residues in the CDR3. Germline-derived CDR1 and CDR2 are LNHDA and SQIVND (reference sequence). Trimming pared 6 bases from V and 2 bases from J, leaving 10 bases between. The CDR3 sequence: CASSAQANTGELFF. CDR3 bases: TGTGCCAGTAGCGCCCAGGCTAACACCGGGGAGCTGTTTTTT. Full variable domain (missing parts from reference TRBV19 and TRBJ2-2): DGGITQSPKYLFRKEGQNVTLSCEQNLNHDAMYWYRQDPGQGLRLIYYSQIVNDFQKGDIAEGYSVSREKKESFPLTVTSAQKNPTAFYLCASSAQANTGELFFGEGSRLTVL.

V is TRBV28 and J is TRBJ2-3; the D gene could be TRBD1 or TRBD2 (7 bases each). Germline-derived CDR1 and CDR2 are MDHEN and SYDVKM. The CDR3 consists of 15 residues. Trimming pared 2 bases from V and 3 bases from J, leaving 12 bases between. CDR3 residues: CASSLRQGGTDTQYF. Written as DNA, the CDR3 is TGTGCCAGCAGTTTAAGGCAGGGGGGGACAGATACGCAGTATTTT.

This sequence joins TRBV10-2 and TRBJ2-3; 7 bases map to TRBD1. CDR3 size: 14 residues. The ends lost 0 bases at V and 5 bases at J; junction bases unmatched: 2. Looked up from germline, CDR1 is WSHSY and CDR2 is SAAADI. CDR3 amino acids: CASSESRDRDTQYF. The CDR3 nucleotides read TGCGCCAGCAGTGAGTCGAGGGACAGAGATACGCAGTATTTT.

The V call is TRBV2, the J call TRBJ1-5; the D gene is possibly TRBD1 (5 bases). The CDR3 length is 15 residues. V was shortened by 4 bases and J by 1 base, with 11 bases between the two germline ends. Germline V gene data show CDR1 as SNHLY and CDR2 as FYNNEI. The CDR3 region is CASSGRDESNQPQHF. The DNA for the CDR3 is TGTGCCAGCAGTGGTAGGGACGAGAGCAATCAGCCCCAGCATTTT.

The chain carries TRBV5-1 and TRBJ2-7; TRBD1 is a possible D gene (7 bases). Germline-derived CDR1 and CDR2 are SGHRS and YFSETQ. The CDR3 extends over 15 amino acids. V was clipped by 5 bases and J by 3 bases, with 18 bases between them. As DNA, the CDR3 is TGCGCCAGCAGTGCGGAGGGGGCGCAGGGCTACGAGCAGTACTTC. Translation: CASSAEGAQGYEQYF.

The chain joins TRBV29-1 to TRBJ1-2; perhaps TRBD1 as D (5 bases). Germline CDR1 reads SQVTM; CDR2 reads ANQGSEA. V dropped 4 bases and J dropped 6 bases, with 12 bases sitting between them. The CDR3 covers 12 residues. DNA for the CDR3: TGCAGCGTTGTACGGGGGGAGGATGGCTACACCTTC. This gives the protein CSVVRGEDGYTF.

Here the CDR3 DNA reads TGTGCCAGCAGCTTTCAGGGGCCCTACGAGCAGTACTTC. It specifies CASSFQGPYEQYF. V usage is TRBV13 and J usage is TRBJ2-7; TRBD1 is a possible D gene (6 bases). Germline lookup yields CDR1 PRHDT and CDR2 FYEKMQ (reference sequence). Trimming took 3 bases from V and 2 from J, leaving 8 bases between them. The CDR3 extends over 13 amino acids.

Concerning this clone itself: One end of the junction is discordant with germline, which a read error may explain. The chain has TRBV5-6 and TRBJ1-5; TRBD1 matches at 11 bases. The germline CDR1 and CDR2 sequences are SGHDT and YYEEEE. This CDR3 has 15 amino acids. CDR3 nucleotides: TGTGCCAGCAGCTTGCGGACAGGGGGCAAACAGCCCCAGCATTTT. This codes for CASSLRTGGKQPQHF.

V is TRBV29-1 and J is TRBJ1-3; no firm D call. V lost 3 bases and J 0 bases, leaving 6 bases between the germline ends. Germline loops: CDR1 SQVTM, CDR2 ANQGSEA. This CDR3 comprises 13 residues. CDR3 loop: CSVEGNSGNTIYF. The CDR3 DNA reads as TGCAGCGTTGAGGGGAACTCTGGAAACACCATATATTTT.

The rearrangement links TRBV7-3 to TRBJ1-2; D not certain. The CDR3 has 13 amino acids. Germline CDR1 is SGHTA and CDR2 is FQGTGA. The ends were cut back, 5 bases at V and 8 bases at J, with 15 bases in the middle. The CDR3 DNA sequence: TGTGCCAGCAGCCCTGGACCGGAGAGGGGCTACACCTTC. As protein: CASSPGPERGYTF.